The 3 T cell receptor beta chains listed next were all sequenced from one sample in a study of T-cell reconstitution after alpha-beta-depleted transplantation in children. Unique molecular identifiers were incorporated during preparation of the TCRbeta library. MiXCR, applied by TCRdb to the PCR reads, yields one record per CDR3 protein. In the table there are around 130,000 distinct CDR3 sequences, 9.5% to 10% of which are singletons. The sequenced sample was PBMCs, mostly from graft donor cells, obtained 180 days after TCRalphabeta/CD19-depleted stem cell transplant. The receptor set was obtained from a girl less than two years old who had a stem cell transplant for combined immunodeficiency, so the T cells may come from the graft donor.

This clonotype was counted only a few times. CDR3 in amino acids: CATSRVGNEQYF. CDR3 nucleotide sequence: TGTGCCACCAGCAGAGTCGGTAACGAGCAGTACTTC. The chain recombines TRBV15 with TRBJ2-7; D not certain. Germline-derived CDR1 and CDR2 are LNHNV and YYDKDF (reference sequence). The CDR3 is 12 amino acids. Trimming cost V 1 base and J 5 bases, with 6 bases left between them.

The V and J genes are TRBV7-9 and TRBJ1-6; no definite D call. V lost 5 bases, J lost 7 bases, and 6 bases lay in between. CDR3 size: 12 residues. Per germline, CDR1 SEHNR and CDR2 FQNEAQ (reference sequence). DNA of the CDR3: TGTGCCAGCAGCCCCTCAAATTCACCCCTCCACTTT. Translation gives CASSPSNSPLHF.

This clonotype occurred a few times. The chain carries TRBV29-1 and TRBJ1-5; 10 nucleotides line up with TRBD1. This CDR3 has 14 residues. The junction had 8 bases not matched to a gene; V was cut back by 6 bases and J by 6 bases. Germline V lookup: CDR1 SQVTM, CDR2 ANQGSEA. CDR3 amino acids: CSVLTGGESQPQHF. DNA of the CDR3: TGCAGCGTCCTGACAGGGGGCGAGAGTCAGCCCCAGCATTTT.